This TCR beta chain was recovered during a study of Ad26.COV2.S vaccination and SARS-CoV-2 variants (dated by TCRdb to about 2021). A note on the overall study: Vaccine-arm donors came from COV1001, a multicentre, randomized, double-blind, placebo-controlled phase I-IIa trial of Ad26.COV2.S in healthy adults. Trial participants were randomized into five groups of five, in which low-dose or high-dose Ad26.COV2.S was given once or twice, or placebo was given on both occasions. The specificity and breadth of SARS-CoV-2-reactive T cell receptors after Ad26.COV2.S vaccination were assessed by TCRbeta repertoire sequencing. The TCR-sequenced set comprised about 32 samples: around 20 Ad26.COV2.S vaccine recipients, 5 placebo recipients and 8 SARS-CoV-2 convalescent individuals. Ad26.COV2.S was given intramuscularly at 5x10^10 or 1x10^11 viral particles, as a single shot or as two shots 56 days apart. Investigators remained blinded to trial group allocation during experiments and outcome assessment. What the study reported, not specific to this receptor: Compared with placebo recipients, Ad26.COV2.S recipients showed higher spike-specific TCR breadth (P = 0.0014). The study lacked the statistical power to compare responses across vaccine doses or regimens. Substantial breadth of spike-specific CD8+ and CD4+ T cell responses was reported after vaccination. Comparable non-spike TCR breadth was observed between vaccine and placebo recipients, consistent with only spike being contained in the vaccine. The authors noted that the TCR breadth and depth analyses may have underestimated total T cell responses.

The immunoSEQ Assay was used to sequence TCRbeta CDR3 regions. After extraction, genomic DNA underwent amplification by bias-controlled multiplex PCR, followed by high-throughput sequencing. Per the authors' processing: To quantify the absolute abundance of every unique TCRbeta CDR3 region, sequences were collapsed and filtered. T cell fraction was estimated by normalizing TCRbeta template counts to usable DNA, with usable DNA measured through amplification of reference genes found in all nucleated cells. Repertoire TCRs were annotated as SARS-CoV-2-specific by exact matching of V gene, CDR3 amino acid sequence and J gene to a known reactive TCR set. MIRA supplied the reference SARS-CoV-2 TCR set, which was filtered for enrichment in COVID-19-positive ImmuneCODE repertoires so that public or cross-reactive TCRs were removed. Using the MIRA antigens, annotated TCRs were further analysed by specific ORF or by position within an ORF. Depth was the summed frequency of annotated unique rearrangements, while breadth was defined as annotated unique rearrangements over total unique productive rearrangements. Two-sided Wilcoxon rank-sum tests were applied when comparing TCR breadth between groups. Imported from immuneACCESS, the table was reduced by TCRdb to in-frame sequences with V and J called. These copies leave out some clones; in studies compared against another copy, an unresolved V gene accounts for under half, and the cause of the remainder is not known. V, J and clone size were drawn from that table, and D and trimming were deduced from the DNA. The sample includes a few hundred thousand clones, with about four fifths observed a single time. The ten largest clones take up about 7.4% of the sample.

The treatment or condition label corresponds to: some 20 received Ad26.COV2.S at low or high dose, single or two shots; several received placebo; per-sample allocation not given. For vaccine and placebo recipients, repertoires were sequenced using samples collected on day 63 after the first injection. Cohort 1b enrolled about two dozen adults aged 18-55 years at a single site in Boston, USA, between 29 July and 7 August 2020. As a vaccine, Ad26.COV2.S was a replication-incompetent adenovirus type 26 vector that expressed a prefusion-stabilized SARS-CoV-2 spike protein derived from the original Wuhan strain. About this clone: Its target antigen remains unknown. The sample holds no much larger clone one base away, and base qualities are not on file.

From cysteine to phenylalanine, the CDR3 is 12 amino acids long. Only the CDR3 DNA is retained, 36 bases long and in frame from the first base. V is cut by 1 base and J by 12 bases, and the space between the germline ends is 10 bases. According to the germline V gene (reference sequence), CDR1 reads SEHNR and CDR2 reads FQNEAQ. The chain employs TRBV7-9 and TRBJ1-3, with an unclear D gene assignment. Sequencing was performed on peripheral blood, taken in a trial of Ad26.COV2.S vaccine versus placebo. The sequence was collected from a person aged 18-60 years who received the Ad26.COV2.S COVID-19 vaccine or a placebo. The sequence in DNA is TGTGCCAGCAGCTTAGATTCGGCCGTCATATATTTT. Translated, this is CASSLDSAVIYF.